This TCR beta chain emerged from a study of cytomegalovirus exposure and HLA in healthy donors (TCRdb year 2017). Background on the whole study: According to an earlier analysis of 587 of the donors, 150 million to 200 million T cells yielded some 120 million unique TCR beta sequences and roughly 280 Gb of sequence data. Along with the approximately 650-subject first cohort, a separate validation cohort of approximately 110 different subjects was used. HLA typing covered class I and class II loci at four-digit resolution. Donor age, sex, ethnicity and CMV serostatus were compiled alongside the repertoire data. An early release that covered around 590 HLA-typed donors contained approximately 290 gigabases of sequencing data and 85 million to 100 million unique TCR sequences. Of the roughly 400 genotyped donors, around 81% fell in the genetic ancestry cluster associated with self-reported Caucasian donors. Typing coverage differed by locus: A, B, C, DRB1 and DQB1 were typed in about 629-640 donors, DQA1 in 500 to 550, DPA1 in some 600, and DPB1 in around 490. A later genetic analysis used genome-wide SNP genotypes for about 55% of the 666 donors, treating that subset as a discovery cohort. To predict cytomegalovirus infection status, the study brought together high-throughput TCR immunosequencing, statistical association of individual TCRs with disease status, and machine learning. Every discovery cohort repertoire had been produced on one sequencing platform. The later analysis used no new phenotypic data to find candidate immune exposures, relying instead on TCR beta sequences and their occurrence across donors. Five DR-DQ haplotypes were handled as single units for association and clustering because linkage in the cohort was strong. In an earlier analysis of over 550 of the donors, high-throughput TCR beta sequencing was used to judge whether each TCR beta V gene segment behaved as functional or pseudogenic. A later analysis re-analyzed previously published TCR beta repertoires from about 730 donors and added high-resolution HLA genotyping to study TCR occurrence patterns. The study aimed to test whether signatures of past pathogen exposure could be identified by cataloging public T cell receptors. On average, about 200,000 unique TCR beta nucleotide sequences were sequenced per donor among some 420 genotyped donors of the cohort, with 15% to 20% of those sequences being non-productive. Using immunosequencing, the study profiled T cell repertoires from 500 to 800 subjects and related those repertoires to cytomegalovirus serostatus.

Per the germline V gene, MDHEN is the CDR1 and SYDVKM is the CDR2. Cut back by 6 bases and 2 bases, the V and J ends lie 13 bases apart. The CDR3 starts with the cysteine, ends with the phenylalanine, and has 14 residues. Kept here is only the CDR3 DNA, which spans 42 bases and is read in frame from base 1. As to this clone: The specificity of this receptor is unknown. There are no base qualities to consult, and no much larger clone falls within one base.

In total, fewer than 750 healthy bone marrow donors made up the cohort. At the time of sampling, all cohort members were nominally healthy, though unrecorded immune exposures were likely present. The donor tested CMV seronegative, placing the donor among the 300 to 450 seronegative members of the cohort. Every donor gave a peripheral blood sample, and the peripheral blood mononuclear cells from that sample were used for TCR beta sequencing. Genomic DNA extraction from the blood cell samples was performed with the Qiagen DNeasy Blood Extraction Kit. To prepare the library, the immunoSEQ multiplex PCR assay was applied. For the multiplex PCR, a mixture combining 60 forward primers for TCR Vbeta segments and 13 reverse primers for TCR Jbeta segments was used. A multiplex PCR assay on genomic DNA amplified the CDR3 region of rearranged TCR beta genes. Amplified TCR beta libraries were sequenced as 87-base-pair reads on the Illumina HiSeq System. The authors' pipeline ran thus. A later analysis tallied about 77 million unique TCR beta chains across the 650 to 750 repertoires, and around 10 million of those chains were shared by two or more donors. Raw reads were error-corrected and collapsed into unique sequences by a nearest-neighbor algorithm in which closely related sequences were merged to remove PCR and sequencing errors. CDR3 sequences were aligned to IMGT reference sequences to assign V, D and J gene segments. For a sequence to be retained, at least a six-nucleotide match to both a V gene segment and a J gene segment was required. Rearrangements were called productive when the CDR3 lacked stop codons and stayed in frame with V and J; all others were non-productive. CDR3 was defined according to IMGT convention as the region running from the second conserved V-encoded cysteine to the conserved J-encoded phenylalanine. The earlier analysis of 587 of the donors excluded sequences that lacked an unambiguous match to a single V gene segment. An earlier analysis of 587 of the donors called V segments functional above 56.7% productive rearrangements and segregating when the between-donor standard deviation exceeded 5%. A statistical classification framework was developed to diagnose cytomegalovirus status using the catalog of TCR beta chain sequences. V and J gene assignment, in a later analysis, came from comparing TCR nucleotide sequences with IMGT/GENE-DB human TR gene sequences. In a later analysis, CDR3 sequences and most-parsimonious VDJ recombination scenarios were assigned using the TCRdist pipeline. In a later analysis, every TCR beta chain was defined by the combination of its CDR3 amino acid sequence and its V-gene family, and reads without a unique V-gene family were dropped. In a later analysis, 550 to 650 highly shared, low-generation-probability nucleotide sequences were removed to address suspected cross-contamination and a sequencing artifact. For each public chain, a later analysis derived a clonal expansion index from normalized ranks of inferred template counts within each repertoire. A later analysis computed generation probabilities with a VDJ recombination model fitted to out-of-frame rearrangements, and checked the results against IGoR. Hypergeometric tests were used in a later analysis to score TCR-TCR, TCR-HLA and TCR-CMV co-occurrence, with a repertoire-size bias correction applied to the TCR pairs. In a later analysis, false discovery rates were estimated by permuting HLA or CMV assignments 20 times. A later analysis grouped co-occurring TCRs with DBSCAN, adding TCRdist sequence similarity when clustering within HLA-allele-positive subsets. Repertoires with fewer than 30,000 or more than 120,000 public chains, plus five repertoires with anomalous nucleotide sharing, were excluded from co-occurrence clustering. Drawn from immuneACCESS, this table holds only the in-frame rearrangements with V and J called that TCRdb kept. Clones are partly lost; checked studies trace under half to an unresolved V gene and leave the rest unexplained. The V and J calls and clone size are taken from that table; D and trimming were inferred from the DNA. The sample table holds 75,000 to 100,000 clones, of which around 71% were seen once. Approximately 9% of the sample lies in the top ten.

Broad study findings and their caveats: Most TCR sequences were seen in very few donors, while some public TCRs were found in many individuals. A later analysis found that HLA-associated TCR beta chains were more clonally expanded and had lower generation probabilities than equally common non-associated chains. A later genetic analysis associated a missense DCLRE1C variant with V-gene and J-gene trimming of TCR beta chains, and an independent cohort replicated the association. Sequencing depth was assumed to be roughly uniform across donors in the presence/absence analyses, though that assumption may not hold. A later analysis associated around 16,000 TCR beta sequences with specific HLA alleles at a false discovery rate of 0.05. According to the authors, the approach could potentially be generalized to other disease states and immunological phenotypes. A few of the identified cytomegalovirus-associated TCR beta chains were confirmed in vitro to be specific for cytomegalovirus antigens. Strong co-occurrence of HLA alleles, especially DR and DQ, made assigning TCR associations to individual alleles difficult. The study listed 164 TCR beta chains as associated with cytomegalovirus. Cytomegalovirus status was reported to be diagnosed by the classifier with high specificity and sensitivity in both the original and validation cohorts. Correlated functional status among segregating V segments might reflect linkage disequilibrium, but an unknown experimental factor could not be ruled out. Immune exposure information for the cohort was limited to CMV serostatus. A further reported finding was that TCR beta sequences accurately predicted the HLA-A and HLA-B alleles for most subjects in the first cohort. Several of the top co-occurrence clusters appeared to be linked to parvovirus B19, influenza, CMV and Epstein-Barr virus, according to a later analysis. Some IMGT-functional V segments, including TRBV6-2 and TRBV6-3, could not be told apart with the 87-base-pair reads, so those segments were excluded. In a later analysis, most CMV-associated TCR beta chains were found to appear HLA-restricted, with HLA associations seemingly driven largely by CMV exposure. A group of highly shared sequence variants was considered likely to be a technical artifact of the sequencing pipeline. This cohort had only TCR beta chains sequenced, and the lack of alpha or paired-chain data limited which features could be detected. Around 16 rarely observed V segments, including chromosome 9 orphons, were excluded from the earlier analysis of approximately 500 of the donors because counts were too low. A later genetic analysis reported fewer N-insertions in productive TCRs among donors in an Asian-associated ancestry cluster than the approximately 700-donor mean. An earlier analysis of around 500 of the donors showed that most TCR beta V segments appeared in productive rearrangements either about 87% or about 30% of the time, which broadly matched IMGT annotations. According to a later analysis, TCR association rates differed among HLA loci, with DRB1 alleles showing the most associated TCRs and HLA-C alleles showing the fewest. Because some donors lacked HLA typing at each locus, the association tests relied only on the typed subset.

The sample was PBMCs. The chain joins TRBV28 to TRBJ2-5; the D gene is perhaps TRBD2, on 5 matching bases. This receptor was taken from a man aged 55-75 years in good health and CMV-seronegative. The CDR3 has the sequence CASSPAGGQETQYF. In nucleotides, the sequence is TGTGCCAGCAGCCCCGCTGGCGGGCAAGAGACCCAGTACTTC.